These 2 T cell receptor beta chains share one sample of origin, sequenced in a study of T-cell reconstitution after alpha-beta-depleted transplantation in children. Unique molecular identifiers were incorporated into the prepared TCRbeta library. From the PCR reads, TCRdb called clonotypes with MiXCR, one entry per CDR3 protein. The profile shows approximately 110,000 distinct CDR3 sequences, 23% of them singletons. The source material was PBMCs, mostly from graft donor cells, sampled 180 days after TCRalphabeta/CD19-depleted stem cell transplant. These receptors were obtained from a male patient aged 2-9 years who had a stem cell transplant for chronic granulomatous disease, so the T cells may come from the graft donor.

This clonotype was counted a single time. The chain links TRBV6-1 to TRBJ1-3; D possibly corresponds to TRBD1 (5 bases). The CDR3 length is 16 residues. The germline V gene has CDR1 MNHNS and CDR2 SASEGT. Trimming stripped 9 bases from V and 0 bases from J, with 18 bases between. The CDR3 loop reads CASSLHRSRSGNTIYF. Here the CDR3 DNA reads TGTGCCAGTTCCCTTCACAGGTCGCGCTCTGGAAACACCATATATTTT.

The rearrangement joins TRBV7-6 to TRBJ2-1; D gene uncertain. This CDR3 comprises 12 residues. Germline lookup yields CDR1 SGHVS and CDR2 FNYEAQ. Trimming shortened V by 8 bases and J by 5 bases, and 10 bases separated the two germline ends. This CDR3 is CASGSLNNEQFF. The CDR3 DNA reads as TGTGCCAGCGGCTCCCTAAACAATGAGCAGTTCTTC.